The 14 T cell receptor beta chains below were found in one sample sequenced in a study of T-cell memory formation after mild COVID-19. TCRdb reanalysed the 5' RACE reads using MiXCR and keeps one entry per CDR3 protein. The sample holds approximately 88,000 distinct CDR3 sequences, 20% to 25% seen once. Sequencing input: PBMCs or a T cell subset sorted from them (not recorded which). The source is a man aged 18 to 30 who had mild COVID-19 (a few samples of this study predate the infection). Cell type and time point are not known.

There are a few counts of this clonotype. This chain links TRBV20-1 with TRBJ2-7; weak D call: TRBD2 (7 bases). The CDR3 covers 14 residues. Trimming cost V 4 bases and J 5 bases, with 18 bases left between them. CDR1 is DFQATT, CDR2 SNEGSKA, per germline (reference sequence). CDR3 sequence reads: CSAIGGRGGNEQYF. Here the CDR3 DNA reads TGCAGTGCTATTGGTGGCAGGGGAGGGAACGAGCAGTACTTC.

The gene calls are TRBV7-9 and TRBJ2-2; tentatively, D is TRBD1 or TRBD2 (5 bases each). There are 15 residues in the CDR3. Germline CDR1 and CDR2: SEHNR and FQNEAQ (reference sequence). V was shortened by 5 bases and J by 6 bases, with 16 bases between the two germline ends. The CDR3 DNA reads TGTGCCAGCAGCGCAAGGGACGGTACCGCCGGGGAGCTGTTTTTT. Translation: CASSARDGTAGELFF.

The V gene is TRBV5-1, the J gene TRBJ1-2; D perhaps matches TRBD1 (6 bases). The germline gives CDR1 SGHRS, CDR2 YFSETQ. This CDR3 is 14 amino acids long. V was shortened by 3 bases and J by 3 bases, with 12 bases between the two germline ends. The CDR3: CASSSDSPDYGYTF. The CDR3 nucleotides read TGCGCCAGCAGCTCGGACAGTCCGGACTATGGCTACACCTTC.

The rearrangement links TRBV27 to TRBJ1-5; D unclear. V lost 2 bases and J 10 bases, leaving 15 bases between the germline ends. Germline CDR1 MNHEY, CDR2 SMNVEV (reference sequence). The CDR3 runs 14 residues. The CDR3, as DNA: TGTGCCAGCAGTTTAACGGCAGTGATCACACCCCAGCATTTT. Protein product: CASSLTAVITPQHF.

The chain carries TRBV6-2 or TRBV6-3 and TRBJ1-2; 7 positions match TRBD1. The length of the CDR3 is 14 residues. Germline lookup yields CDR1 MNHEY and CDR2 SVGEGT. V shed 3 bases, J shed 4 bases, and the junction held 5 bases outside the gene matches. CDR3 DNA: TGTGCCAGCAGTTATGGCAGGGGGGCCTATGGCTACACCTTC. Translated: CASSYGRGAYGYTF.

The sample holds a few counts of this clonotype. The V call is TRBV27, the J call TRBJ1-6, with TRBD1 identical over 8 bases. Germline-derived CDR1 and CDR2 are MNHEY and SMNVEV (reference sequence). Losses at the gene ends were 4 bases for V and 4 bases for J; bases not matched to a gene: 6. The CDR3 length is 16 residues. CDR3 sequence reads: CASSYIQGVYNSPLHF. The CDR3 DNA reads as TGTGCCAGCAGTTACATACAGGGGGTTTATAATTCACCCCTCCACTTT.

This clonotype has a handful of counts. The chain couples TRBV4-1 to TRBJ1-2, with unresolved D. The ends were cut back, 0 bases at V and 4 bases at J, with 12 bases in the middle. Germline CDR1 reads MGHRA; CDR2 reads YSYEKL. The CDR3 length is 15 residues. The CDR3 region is CASSQDPGGFYGYTF. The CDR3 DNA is TGCGCCAGCAGCCAAGATCCCGGAGGGTTCTATGGCTACACCTTC.

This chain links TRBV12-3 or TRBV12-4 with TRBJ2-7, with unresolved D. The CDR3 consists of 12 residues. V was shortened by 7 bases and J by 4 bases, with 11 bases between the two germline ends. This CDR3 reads CASTRGRYEQYF. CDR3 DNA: TGTGCCAGCACTCGAGGACGGTACGAGCAGTACTTC.

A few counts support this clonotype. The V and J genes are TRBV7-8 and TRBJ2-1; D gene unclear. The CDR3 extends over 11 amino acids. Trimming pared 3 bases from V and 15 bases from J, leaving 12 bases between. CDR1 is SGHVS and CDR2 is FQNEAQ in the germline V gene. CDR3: CASSFRSFTFF. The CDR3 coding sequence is TGTGCCAGCAGCTTTCGGTCCTTCACGTTCTTC.

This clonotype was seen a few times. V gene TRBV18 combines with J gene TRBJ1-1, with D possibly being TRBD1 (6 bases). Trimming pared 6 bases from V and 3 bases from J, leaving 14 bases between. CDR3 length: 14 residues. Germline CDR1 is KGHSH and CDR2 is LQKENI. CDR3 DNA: TGTGCCAGCTCCGGGGGGGCAGAGGACACTGAAGCTTTCTTT. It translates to CASSGGAEDTEAFF.

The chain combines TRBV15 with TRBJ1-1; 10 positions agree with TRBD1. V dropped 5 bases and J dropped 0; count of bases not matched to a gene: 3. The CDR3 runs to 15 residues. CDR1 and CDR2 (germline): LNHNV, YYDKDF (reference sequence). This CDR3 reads CATSGDRGMNTEAFF. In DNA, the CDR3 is TGTGCCACCAGCGGGGACAGGGGAATGAACACTGAAGCTTTCTTT. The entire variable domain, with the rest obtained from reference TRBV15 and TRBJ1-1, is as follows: DAMVIQNPRYQVTQFGKPVTLSCSQTLNHNVMYWYQQKSSQAPKLLFHYYDKDFNNEADTPDNFQSRRPNTSFCFLDIRSPGLGDTAMYLCATSGDRGMNTEAFFGQGTRLTVV.

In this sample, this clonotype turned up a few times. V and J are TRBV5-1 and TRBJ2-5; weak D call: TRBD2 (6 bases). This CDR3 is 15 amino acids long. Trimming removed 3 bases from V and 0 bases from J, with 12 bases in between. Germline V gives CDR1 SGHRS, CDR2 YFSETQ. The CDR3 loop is CASSSRLVHQETQYF. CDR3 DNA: TGCGCCAGCAGCTCGCGACTAGTTCACCAAGAGACCCAGTACTTC.

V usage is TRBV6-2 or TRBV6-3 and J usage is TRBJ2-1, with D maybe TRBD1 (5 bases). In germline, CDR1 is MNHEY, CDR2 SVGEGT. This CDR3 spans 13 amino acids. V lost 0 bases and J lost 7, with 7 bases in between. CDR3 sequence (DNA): TGTGCCAGCAGTTACTCGCAGGGAAATGAGCAGTTCTTC. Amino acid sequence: CASSYSQGNEQFF.

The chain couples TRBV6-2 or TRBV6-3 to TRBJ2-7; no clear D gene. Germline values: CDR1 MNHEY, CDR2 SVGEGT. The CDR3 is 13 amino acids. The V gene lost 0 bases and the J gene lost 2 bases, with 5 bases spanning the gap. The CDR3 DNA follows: TGTGCCAGCAGTTACTCCCTAGCCTACGAGCAGTACTTC. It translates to CASSYSLAYEQYF.